This T cell receptor (beta chain) was identified during a study of shared clonotypes between healthy human individuals. Study outcomes and limitations: Sampling covered nothing but blood. Tissue TCR repertoires likely differ from those found in blood. It was the few donors that limited the genetic and exposure-history diversity represented.

V lost 1 base, J lost 7 bases, and 9 bases stayed unmatched. This CDR3 has 17 residues. As concerns this clone: The antigen remains undetermined.

Using immunoSEQ multiplex PCR, the repertoire was profiled, and TCRdb retains in-frame clones only, with some absent. The sample lists about 2.3 million clones, 85% to 95% seen once, with about 0.36% in the top ten. The sequence was collected from a man aged 18 to 30 in good health. Some clones in this sample may be carry-over from other donors' samples. J is TRBJ2-1 and V is TRBV23-1; 11 nucleotides line up with TRBD2. TRBV23-1 is filed as an ORF, its function uncertain. Sequenced sample: naive CD4+ T cells from PBMCs. Regarding subset: CD45RA+ positively selected. The CDR3 nucleotides are TGCGCCAGCAGTCAATTAGGGTTAGCGGGAGGGCCGAATGAGCAGTTCTTC. It yields the protein CASSQLGLAGGPNEQFF.